This TCR beta chain was profiled in a study of metastatic and nonmetastatic thyroid tumors. Study summary: Samples came from malignant and benign thyroid patients, and repertoires were compared across blood and tumor or nodule tissue.

This clone has ten or more counts. Not a single patient had been given any form of treatment at any point before undergoing thyroid surgery. This CDR3 contains 14 residues. V lost 4 bases to trimming and J lost 8 bases; unmatched junction nucleotides: 7. Germline V lookup: CDR1 SGHRS, CDR2 YFSETQ. TCRdb re-processed the PCR reads through MiXCR. The sample has under 5,000 clones, about 22% seen once. The clonotype comes from a male donor with papillary thyroid cancer or a benign thyroid nodule (not recorded which). Some clones in this sample may be carry-over from other donors' samples. The chain uses TRBV5-1 and TRBJ1-5; 9 nucleotides match TRBD1. The sample comprised tumor tissue. The CDR3 nucleotides are TGCGCCAGCAGCACGGGACAGGGACGGGAGCCCCAGCATTTT. It translates to CASSTGQGREPQHF.